This record concerns one TCR beta chain sequence. Many counts were recorded for this clonotype. Its antigen target is currently unknown. Relative to the germline gene, one junction end is altered; a read error may explain this. Each patient had bone marrow sampled at the time of active disease. Bone marrow mononuclear cells were isolated by Ficoll-Hypaque density gradient centrifugation. Myeloma plasma cells were removed and CD138-negative cells were obtained by negative selection following labeling with CD138 magnetic microbeads on a MACS separator. Purity of the isolated cells was checked by flow cytometry on an Attune NxT using CD138 antibodies. Total RNA was extracted using TRIzol reagent and was quantified on a NanoDrop spectrophotometer. For each patient, the CD138-negative bone marrow sample underwent paired RNA-seq and IR-seq. The source of the sample is a study of read filtering for tumor transcriptome and immune sequencing (dated by TCRdb to 2020 to 2021). For context, the study as a whole: The cohort had around 18 male and 14 female patients with a mean age of roughly 70 years, ranging from about 47 to 90. By revised international staging, about 8 patients were R-ISS I, under 20 were R-ISS II and about 7 were R-ISS III. After DNase treatment, whole-transcriptome libraries were prepared using the TruSeq RNA Access Library Prep Kit. TCR-region mapped reads per sample ranged from about 4.05 to 11 million with IR-seq versus only roughly 85 to 1,300 with RNA-seq. Using the same bone marrow samples, the study ran both targeted immune repertoire sequencing and bulk whole-transcriptome sequencing and then compared the TCR repertoires from each method. One of the main goals was to work out a read-filtering strategy for immune repertoire data, in particular whether clonotypes backed by only a single read should be removed.

General conclusions and limits of the study: Removing single-read clonotypes increased the correlation between IR-seq and RNA-seq shared clonotype proportions. Rather than purified T cells, the sorted CD138-negative fraction was a mixed bone marrow immune population. In IR-seq, single-read clonotypes were approximately 82% of clonotypes but around 3.2% of total reads; in RNA-seq they were over 65% of clonotypes and about 41% of reads. IR-seq captured clonotypes at much higher depth and more reliably than RNA-seq, and smaller IR-seq throughput sufficed to identify most shared clonotypes.

The Immunoverse kit was used to build TCR libraries from about 430 ng RNA, with molecular barcoded adaptors covering alpha/delta and beta/gamma chains. TCR library preparation used the same RNA that went into transcriptome sequencing. Sequencing of the TCR libraries was done on an Illumina HiSeq 4000 with 2 x 150 cycles. As for the authors' bioinformatics: MiXCR aligned TCR reads to human V, D, J and C references and assembled the aligned reads into CDR3 clonotypes, with quality filtering and error correction included. The tcR package in R was used to analyze clonotype counts and gene usage diversity. Raw mapping reads were checked after the RNA-seq reads had been mapped by STAR aligner version 2.5.3a onto the human GRCh37 genome. IR-seq fastq files were randomly downsampled with Seqtk 1.3 to test the effect of sequencing depth on detected clonotypes. TCRdb reran the public reads through fastp at Q25 and MiXCR, keeping productive beta chains. Each entry merges the rows of one CDR3 protein and shows their most common DNA and genes. These V and J calls rely on TCRdb rather than the paper's analysis. The sample table lists 50,000 or so distinct CDR3 sequences, roughly 19% of them with a count of one. The ten largest clones represent 15% of the sample.

From the cysteine up to the phenylalanine, the CDR3 has a length of 12 residues. CDR3 DNA only is kept here, 36 bases in frame from base 1. CDR1 and CDR2 (LGHDT, YNNKEL) derive from the germline V gene (reference sequence). The sequenced sample was a population of CD138-negative cells sorted from bone marrow. The cell subset or site label here, explained by the study, means: bone marrow mononuclear cells depleted of CD138+ plasma/myeloma cells by negative magnetic selection. The sequence links TRBV3-1 to TRBJ1-1; the D segment cannot be called with confidence. This clonotype originated in a donor aged 40 or older with multiple myeloma. The nucleotide sequence is given as TGCGCGAATTTATTCGGGAACACTGAAGCTTTCTTT. Protein translation: CANLFGNTEAFF.